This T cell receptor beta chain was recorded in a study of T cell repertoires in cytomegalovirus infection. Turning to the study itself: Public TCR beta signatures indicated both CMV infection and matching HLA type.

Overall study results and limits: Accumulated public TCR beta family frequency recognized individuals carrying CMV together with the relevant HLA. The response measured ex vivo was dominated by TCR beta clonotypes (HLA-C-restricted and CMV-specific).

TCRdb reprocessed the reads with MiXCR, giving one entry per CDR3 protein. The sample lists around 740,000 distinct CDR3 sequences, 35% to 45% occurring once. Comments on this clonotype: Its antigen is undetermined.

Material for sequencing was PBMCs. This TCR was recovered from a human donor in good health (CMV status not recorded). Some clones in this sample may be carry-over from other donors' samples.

The CDR3 loop is CASSPTDGGATYEQYF. Here the CDR3 DNA reads TGTGCCAGCTCACCGACGGACGGCGGGGCGACCTACGAGCAGTACTTC. V and J are TRBV18 and TRBJ2-7; weak D call: TRBD2 (6 bases). CDR1 KGHSH and CDR2 LQKENI come from the germline V gene. The ends were cut back, 3 bases at V and 2 bases at J, with 17 bases in the middle. CDR3 size: 16 residues. The full variable domain, completed using reference TRBV18 and TRBJ2-7, is NAGVMQNPRHLVRRRGQEARLRCSPMKGHSHVYWYRQLPEEGLKFMVYLQKENIIDESGMPKERFSAEFPKEGPSILRIQQVVRGDSAAYFCASSPTDGGATYEQYFGPGTRLTVT.